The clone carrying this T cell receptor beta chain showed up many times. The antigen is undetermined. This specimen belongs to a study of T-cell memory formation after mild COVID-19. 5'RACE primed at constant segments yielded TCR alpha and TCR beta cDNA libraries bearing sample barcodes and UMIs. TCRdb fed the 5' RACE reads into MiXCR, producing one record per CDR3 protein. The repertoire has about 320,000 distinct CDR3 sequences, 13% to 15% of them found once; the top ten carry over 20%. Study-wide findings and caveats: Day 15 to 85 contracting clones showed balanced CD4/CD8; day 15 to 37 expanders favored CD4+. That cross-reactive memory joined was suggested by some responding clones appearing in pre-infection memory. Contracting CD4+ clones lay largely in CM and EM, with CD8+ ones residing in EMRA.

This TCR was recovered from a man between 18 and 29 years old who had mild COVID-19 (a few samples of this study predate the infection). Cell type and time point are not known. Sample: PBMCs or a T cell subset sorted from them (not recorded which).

The CDR3 DNA sequence: TGTGCCAGCAGCTCGTTCGGGACAGGGGCGAGAGAGACCCAGTACTTC. This gives the protein CASSSFGTGARETQYF. The J gene is TRBJ2-5, the V gene TRBV7-9; TRBD1 matches at 10 bases. The CDR3 sequence is 16 residues long. The germline gives CDR1 SEHNR, CDR2 FQNEAQ (reference sequence). J lost 4 bases, V lost 4 bases, and 9 bases had no gene match.